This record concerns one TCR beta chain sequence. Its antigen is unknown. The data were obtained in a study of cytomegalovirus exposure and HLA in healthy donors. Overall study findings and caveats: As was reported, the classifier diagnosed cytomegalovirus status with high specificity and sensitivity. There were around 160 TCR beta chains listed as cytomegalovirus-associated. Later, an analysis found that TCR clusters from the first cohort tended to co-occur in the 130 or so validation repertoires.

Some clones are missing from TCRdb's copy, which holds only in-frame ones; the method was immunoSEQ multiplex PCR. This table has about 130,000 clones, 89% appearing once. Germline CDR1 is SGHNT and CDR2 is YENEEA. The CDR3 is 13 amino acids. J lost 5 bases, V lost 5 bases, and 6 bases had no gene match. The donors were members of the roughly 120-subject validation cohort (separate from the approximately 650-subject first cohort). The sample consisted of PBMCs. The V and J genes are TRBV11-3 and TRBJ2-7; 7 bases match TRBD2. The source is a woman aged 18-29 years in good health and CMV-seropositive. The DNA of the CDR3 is TGTGCCAGCAGCCCTGGGGGGGGTCACGAGCAGTACTTC. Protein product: CASSPGGGHEQYF.